This T cell receptor (beta chain) stems from a study of T cell responses to AZD1222 COVID-19 vaccine (dated by TCRdb to the early 2020s). Broadly, across the study: A total of about 240 trial participants underwent TCR sequencing, of whom around 200 received two doses of AZD1222 and around 25 received two doses of the MenACWY control vaccine. Enrollment into the trials was organized by age into subgroups of 18-55, 56-69 and 70-plus years, and those subgroups contained about 160, 30 and 59 TCR-sequenced participants, respectively.

The CDR3 regions of human TCRbeta chains were analyzed by immunosequencing. For the original study's pipeline: TCRs in the repertoires were compared against a reference library of SARS-CoV-2-specific TCRs that had been generated with the MIRA antigen-specificity platform. Breadth meant the fraction of unique TCRs that were SARS-CoV-2-associated, whereas depth meant the fraction of total T cells that were SARS-CoV-2-associated. Using the MIRA data, each spike-specific TCR was mapped to the spike region that the TCR reacts to and placed in a CD4 or CD8 class. Log10-transformed breadth and depth values were compared by one-way ANOVA with Sidak's multiple comparisons tests. TCRdb stores this immuneACCESS table with in-frame sequences only. Part of the clones is absent; in the studies checked, under half of the shortfall reflects unresolved V genes, and no reason is known for the rest. V and J calls and clone size are those listed in that table; D and trimming were worked out from the DNA. Counted in this sample were tens of thousands of clones; about nine tenths of them appeared once. Less than 5.5% of the sample is in the top ten clones.

General findings and caveats noted by the study authors: Conclusions about previously exposed vaccinees are limited, since just 5 to 7 AZD1222 recipients were seropositive for SARS-CoV-2 at baseline. Vaccine-associated CD4 TCRs spanned the whole spike protein, with dominant responses in regions 160-218 and 743-854. Because no samples from the day 14 peak response were available, repertoires could be characterized only after the peak T cell response. Reportedly, close to half of the unique spike-specific TCRs recognized epitopes lying outside the regions that are mutated in the B.1.351 and B.1.1.7 variants. Most participants were white British and females outnumbered males, and the authors suggested that clonal diversity may have been underestimated. The 56-69-year group was small, and its depth increase did not reach significance, likely because of low power. Spike-specific TCR breadth and depth rose significantly after two AZD1222 doses compared with day 0 and with MenACWY recipients.

The meaning of the sample's time point label: about 28 days (+/-7) after the second vaccine dose. Because spike-specific TCR depth and breadth did not differ between the two schedules, AZD1222 recipients who got a second dose at roughly 4 weeks were pooled with those who got a second dose at roughly 12 weeks. Vaccinee samples came from UK trials COV001 and COV002, including a single-blind randomized controlled phase 2/3 trial of AZD1222 (ChAdOx1 nCoV-19) in healthy adults. For TCRbeta chain sequencing, PBMC samples from trial participants were taken at day 0 and at day 28 after the second dose. V and J lose 4 bases and 7 bases, and a span of 19 bases separates them. From the cysteine up to the phenylalanine, the CDR3 has a length of 15 residues. CDR3 DNA is the only sequence kept; it has 45 bases, read in frame from the first base. As encoded in the germline V gene (reference sequence), CDR1 is LGHDT while CDR2 is YNNKEL.

For this clone: There is no known antigen for this receptor. No base-level quality is on record; no much larger clone is a single base apart.

This sample comprised peripheral blood, obtained 28 days after the second AZD1222 dose. Here the chain combines TRBV3-1 (or the pseudogene TRBV3-2) and TRBJ1-2; the D gene remains uncertain. This sequence was found in an adult who received the AZD1222 COVID-19 vaccine. The sequence in DNA is TGTGCCAGCAGCCGAAACGGGGATAGTCTGGGTGGCTACACCTTC. Translated, this gives CASSRNGDSLGGYTF.